This T cell receptor beta chain derives from a study of CD8 T cells in Susac syndrome. Sequencing of TCR beta was carried out in blood CD8+ and CD4+ T cells. The authors negatively isolated CD8+ and CD4+ T cells and FACS-enriched TEMRA cells. The CDR3 runs to 16 residues. Per the germline V gene, CDR1 is SGDLS and CDR2 is YYNGEE. Trimming removed 4 bases from V and 3 bases from J; junction bases left unmatched: 7. With random hexamers, reverse transcription was performed on about 0.45 to 1 ug of RNA. The TCR beta CDR3 was amplified by immunoSEQ multiplex PCR across 54 Vbeta, 13 Jbeta. In TCRdb, the immunoSEQ multiplex PCR reads were re-called with MiXCR into one record per CDR3 protein. The sample gives 150,000 or so distinct CDR3 sequences, 92% of which show up once; around 0.087% is in the top ten.

The sequence came from a human donor in good health. Sequenced input: CD4+ T cells from PBMCs. The rearrangement links TRBV9 to TRBJ2-2, with 9 bases aligning to TRBD1. CDR3 region: CASSPQGTGYTGELFF. CDR3 DNA sequence: TGTGCCAGCAGCCCCCAAGGGACAGGGTACACCGGGGAGCTGTTTTTT.